The 26 T cell receptor beta chains given below trace back to one sample, sequenced in a study of blood T cells in healthy people across ages (dated by TCRdb to between 2015 and 2016). Library generation was performed with 5' RACE. A second PCR of about 7 to 12 cycles was run with a J-beta primer mix and a sample-barcoded 5' primer. Using fastp trimming at Q25 and MiXCR clonotype assembly, TCRdb reanalyzed the public sequencing data and kept in-frame beta chains. Rows with one shared CDR3 protein collapse into an entry with the most common genes and DNA. The sample table holds over 1,500,000 distinct CDR3 sequences, of which more than 35% were seen once. Approximately 22% of the sample lies in the top ten. The sample taken for sequencing was blood. The source of these receptors is a human donor in good health.

This rearrangement joins TRBV7-9 to TRBJ2-1; 8 nucleotides line up with TRBD1. Germline V gene lookup returns CDR1 SEHNR and CDR2 FQNEAQ (reference sequence). The CDR3 consists of 16 residues. Germline trimming cut 2 bases from V and 14 bases from J; bases unmatched to any gene: 17. CDR3 in DNA: TGTGCCAGCAGCTTAATCGGACAGGGATTGAGTGTCGGGGAGTTCTTC. Its translation is CASSLIGQGLSVGEFF.

A few counts support this clonotype. The rearrangement uses TRBV7-9 and TRBJ2-6, with D maybe TRBD1 (6 bases). CDR1 and CDR2 from the germline V gene are SEHNR and FQNEAQ (reference sequence). Trimming pared 6 bases from V and 4 bases from J, leaving 16 bases between. The CDR3 loop spans 16 amino acids. The CDR3 spells CASSRLPGAGANVLTF. The CDR3 nucleotides read TGTGCCAGCAGTCGACTCCCAGGGGCCGGGGCCAACGTCCTGACTTTC. Full variable domain (rest looked up from reference TRBV7-9 and TRBJ2-6): DTGVSQNPRHKITKRGQNVTFRCDPISEHNRLYWYRQTLGQGPEFLTYFQNEAQLEKSRLLSDRFSAERPKGSFSTLEIQRTEQGDSAMYLCASSRLPGAGANVLTFGAGSRLTVL.

This clonotype has just a few counts. This sequence joins TRBV12-3 or TRBV12-4 and TRBJ2-5, with 9 bases aligning to TRBD1. The V segment lost 4 bases and the J segment 2 bases; nucleotides outside the gene matches: 8. There are 16 residues in the CDR3. The CDR3 here is CASSWTRDRVQETQYF. The CDR3, as DNA: TGTGCCAGCAGTTGGACCCGGGACAGGGTACAAGAGACCCAGTACTTC.

This chain's CDR3 is CASSLAGQGGSEAFF. In nucleotides, the CDR3 is TGCGCCAGCAGCTTGGCCGGACAGGGGGGTTCTGAAGCTTTCTTT. The chain carries TRBV5-1 and TRBJ1-1, with TRBD1 identical over 10 bases. Germline V lookup: CDR1 SGHRS, CDR2 YFSETQ. The CDR3 spans 15 residues. V was clipped by 0 bases and J by 6 bases; unmatched bases: 5.

The gene calls are TRBV9 and TRBJ1-5, with D tentatively TRBD1 (5 bases). The germline CDR1 and CDR2 sequences are SGDLS and YYNGEE. The CDR3 loop spans 16 amino acids. V was trimmed by 0 bases and J by 8 bases, leaving 18 bases between them. The CDR3 loop is CASSVGPHGGREPQHF. The CDR3 region has the DNA TGTGCCAGCAGCGTAGGGCCCCACGGGGGTAGAGAGCCCCAGCATTTT.

The CDR3 DNA follows: TGTGCCAGCAGTTTAAATGCTTACAATGAGCAGTACTTC. Translating it yields CASSLNAYNEQYF. The chain couples TRBV27 to TRBJ2-4; D not certain. V was cut by 2 bases and J by 13 bases, with 15 bases left in between. This CDR3 comprises 13 residues. The germline V gene has CDR1 MNHEY and CDR2 SMNVEV (reference sequence).

The rearrangement uses TRBV20-1 and TRBJ1-6, with 7 nucleotides matching TRBD1. In germline, CDR1 is DFQATT, CDR2 SNEGSKA (reference sequence). This CDR3 has 20 amino acids. With 5 bases clipped from V and 0 bases from J, the junction kept 19 bases outside the gene matches. The CDR3 protein is CSAGPGVGRTGSSYNSPLHF. CDR3 sequence (DNA): TGCAGTGCTGGTCCAGGGGTTGGTCGGACAGGCAGCTCCTATAATTCACCCCTCCACTTT.

Concerning this clonotype: An end of the junction does not agree with germline; a read error may underlie this. The rearrangement links TRBV12-3 or TRBV12-4 to TRBJ2-4; 7 bases match TRBD1. The CDR3 has 15 amino acids. CDR3 amino acids: CASSLKGATKNIQDF. CDR3 sequence (DNA): TGTGCCAGCAGTTTAAAGGGGGCGACCAAAAACATTCAGGACTTC.

This clonotype has only a few counts. This sequence joins TRBV4-3 and TRBJ2-6; D unresolved. Germline values: CDR1 LGHNA, CDR2 YSLEER. V was pared by 0 bases and J by 0 bases, with 6 bases between. The CDR3 has 16 residues. In DNA, the CDR3 is TGCGCCAGCAGCCAAGAGGCCTTCTCTGGGGCCAACGTCCTGACTTTC. This translates into CASSQEAFSGANVLTF.

The table lists this clonotype with a count of one. One junction end disagrees with the germline gene, perhaps due to a read error. This chain joins TRBV12-3 or TRBV12-4 and TRBJ2-6, with D maybe TRBD1 (5 bases). This CDR3 is built from 15 residues. The CDR3 DNA reads TGTGCCAGCATTTACAGCAGCTCTGGGGCCAACGTCCGGACTTTC. As protein: CASIYSSSGANVRTF.

On this clonotype: An end of the junction does not agree with germline; a read error may underlie this. The chain is built from TRBV27 and TRBJ1-2; the D gene is possibly TRBD1 (6 bases). Germline V CDR1 and CDR2: MNHEY, SMNVEV (reference sequence). CDR3 size: 14 residues. Written as DNA, the CDR3 is TGTGCCTGCAGTGTCCACGGGACAATCTATGGCTACACCTTC. Its translation: CACSVHGTIYGYTF.

The V and J genes are TRBV28 and TRBJ2-4; D remains ambiguous. The J call may be mistaken, given a closer DNA end match to TRBJ2-7. This CDR3 is built from 14 residues. Germline V gene lookup returns CDR1 MDHEN and CDR2 SYDVKM. The CDR3 protein is CASSFHSEAYEQYF. In DNA form, the CDR3 reads TGTGCCAGCAGTTTTCATTCCGAAGCCTACGAGCAGTACTTC.

This clonotype showed up just a few times. The chain uses TRBV15 and TRBJ2-7, with D uncertain. This CDR3 has 14 amino acids. Germline-derived CDR1 and CDR2 are LNHNV and YYDKDF (reference sequence). Trimming cost V 0 bases and J 0 bases, with 6 bases left between them. CDR3 sequence: CATSREESSYEQYF. The DNA of the CDR3 is TGTGCCACCAGCAGAGAGGAGAGCTCCTACGAGCAGTACTTC.

This clonotype was seen only a few times. The chain uses TRBV7-2 and TRBJ2-4; 10 nucleotides align to TRBD1. Trimming took 1 base from V and 14 from J; bases not matched to a gene: 11. CDR3 length: 15 amino acids. CDR1 SGHTA and CDR2 FQGNSA come from the germline V gene. For the CDR3, the DNA is TGTGCCAGCAGCTTAGTTCCGGGACAGGGGCCACAAAAGTACTTC. Translation: CASSLVPGQGPQKYF.

The chain couples TRBV21-1 to TRBJ2-7; TRBD1 is taken as the D call from the table, unchecked against the DNA. TRBV21-1 is an annotated pseudogene. The length of the CDR3 is 13 residues. This chain's CDR3 is CASHGQGHYEQYF. The CDR3 DNA is TGTGCCAGCCACGGACAGGGTCACTACGAGCAGTACTTC.

The rearrangement uses TRBV4-1 and TRBJ2-5; D gene unclear. Trimming pared 0 bases from V and 2 bases from J, leaving 13 bases between. This CDR3 is built from 16 residues. Germline V gene data show CDR1 as MGHRA and CDR2 as YSYEKL. The CDR3 sequence is CASSQERAQIQETQYF. In DNA, the CDR3 is TGCGCCAGCAGCCAAGAACGCGCGCAAATTCAAGAGACCCAGTACTTC.

This sequence joins TRBV29-1 and TRBJ1-2; no reliable D call. V was clipped by 3 bases and J by 10 bases, with 15 bases between them. The CDR3 runs 12 residues. Germline CDR1 is SQVTM and CDR2 is ANQGSEA. Here the CDR3 reads CSVDGGDLPYTF. DNA of the CDR3: TGCAGCGTTGACGGCGGTGACCTCCCCTACACCTTC.

The chain carries TRBV29-1 and TRBJ2-5; TRBD2 aligns across 14 bases. Unmatched junction bases numbered 15, after V lost 5 bases and J lost 13 bases. The length of the CDR3 is 15 residues. Germline CDR1 reads SQVTM; CDR2 reads ANQGSEA. CDR3 in amino acids: CSVTRGTSGGGSPYF. The CDR3 nucleotides read TGCAGCGTTACACGGGGGACTAGCGGGGGCGGGAGTCCGTACTTC.

The chain carries TRBV7-2 and TRBJ2-7, with a possible D match to TRBD1 (6 bases). Germline V gene data show CDR1 as SGHTA and CDR2 as FQGNSA. V shed 5 bases and J shed 1 base, with 15 bases lying between them. The CDR3 sequence is 15 residues long. CDR3 in amino acids: CASSTTGDQSYEQYF. The CDR3 DNA reads as TGTGCCAGCAGCACGACAGGAGATCAATCCTACGAGCAGTACTTC.

The chain carries TRBV7-9 and TRBJ2-4; 8 nucleotides align to TRBD1. There are 12 residues in the CDR3. The V gene's germline CDR1 is SEHNR and CDR2 FQNEAQ (reference sequence). After removal of 5 bases from V and 13 bases from J, the junction contained 7 bases not matched to a gene. The CDR3, as DNA: TGTGCCAGCAGCAATACAGGGGGTGAGCAGTACTTC. Its protein is CASSNTGGEQYF. Drawing the rest from reference TRBV7-9 and TRBJ2-4, the complete variable domain is DTGVSQNPRHKITKRGQNVTFRCDPISEHNRLYWYRQTLGQGPEFLTYFQNEAQLEKSRLLSDRFSAERPKGSFSTLEIQRTEQGDSAMYLCASSNTGGEQYFGAGTRLSVL.

This CDR3 is CASSWGLPTEAFF. The CDR3 bases are TGTGCCAGCAGTTGGGGCCTTCCCACTGAAGCTTTCTTT. The chain combines TRBV12-3 or TRBV12-4 with TRBJ1-1, with a weak D call TRBD1 (5 bases). V lost 4 bases and J 4 bases, leaving 10 bases between the germline ends. CDR3 length: 13 residues.

In its sample, this clonotype was seen a few times. At one end, the junction sequence differs from germline, possibly due to a read error. The chain employs TRBV5-1 and TRBJ1-1; D remains ambiguous. Germline-derived CDR1 and CDR2 are SGHRS and YFSETQ. The CDR3 has 13 amino acids. The chain's CDR3 is CASSLEVATEAFF. CDR3 sequence (DNA): TGTGCCAGCAGCTTAGAAGTTGCCACTGAAGCTTTCTTT. The whole variable domain, remainder taken from reference TRBV5-1 and TRBJ1-1, is KAGVTQTPRYLIKTRGQQVTLSCSPISGHRSVSWYQQTPGQGLQFLFEYFSETQRNKGNFPGRFSGRQFSNSRSEMNVSTLELGDSALYLCASSLEVATEAFFGQGTRLTVV.

This clonotype was picked up a small number of times. The conserved phenylalanine or tryptophan is not found at the CDR3 terminus, so this likely reflects a read error. The DNA is left out, because the CDR3 cannot be placed on it with certainty; the CDR3 is given as TCRdb lists it. The gene calls are TRBV29-1 and TRBJ2-3. Germline lookup yields CDR1 SQVTM and CDR2 ANQGSEA. The CDR3 extends over 11 residues, inclusive of both ends. The CDR3 sequence is CSVVPDRTNFK.

This clonotype appeared a few times. The gene calls are TRBV20-1 and TRBJ2-7; no reliable D call. Per germline, CDR1 DFQATT and CDR2 SNEGSKA (reference sequence). CDR3 size: 13 residues. V was trimmed by 4 bases and J by 3 bases, leaving 13 bases between them. The CDR3 reads CSAMAGDNYEQYF. The CDR3 region has the DNA TGCAGTGCTATGGCTGGGGATAACTACGAGCAGTACTTC.

The table lists this clonotype with a few counts. This sequence joins TRBV20-1 and TRBJ2-5, with D perhaps matching TRBD1 (6 bases). CDR1 DFQATT and CDR2 SNEGSKA come from the germline V gene (reference sequence). V lost 6 bases, J lost 11 bases, and 22 bases lay in between. The CDR3 totals 13 residues. CDR3 protein: CSAIKTGTREQYF. The DNA of the CDR3 is TGCAGTGCAATTAAAACCGGGACACGTGAGCAGTACTTC.

This chain connects TRBV6-6 to TRBJ1-4, with 7 bases identical to TRBD1. Germline V CDR1 and CDR2: MNHNY, SVGAGI (reference sequence). The length of the CDR3 is 13 residues. V was clipped by 6 bases and J by 13 bases; unmatched bases: 11. This chain's CDR3 is CASSIRVGQLLFF. CDR3 DNA sequence: TGTGCCAGCAGCATACGGGTGGGACAGTTACTGTTTTTT.